This T cell receptor (beta chain) stems from a study of immune aging and cytomegalovirus after organ transplant (TCRdb year 2021). For the wider study: Three-drug immunosuppression with prednisone, tacrolimus, and mycophenolate was given to all transplant recipients.

The CDR3 goes from the cysteine to the phenylalanine over 15 residues. Of the read, only the CDR3 DNA is kept; its 45 bases are in frame from base 1. CDR1 is given as SGHDT and CDR2 as YYEEEE, both from the germline V gene. V loses 4 bases, J loses 9 bases, and the germline ends lie 17 bases apart. The sample's time point label, decoded: five sample-tagged time points from pre-transplant (day -1) to day 368 post-transplant, pooled. PBMC were thawed and then stimulated for more than ten hours with a CMV IE-1 overlapping peptide library, with no transport inhibitors added. After thawing, cells rested overnight before stimulation in R10 medium with CD28/CD49d costimulation. The IE-1 peptide library was made up of 15-amino-acid peptides, each overlapping by 11 amino acids. Each time point was barcoded using BD Single-Cell Multiplexing Kit Sample Tags, after which the barcoded samples were pooled and stained with oligo-conjugated anti-CD45RA plus sorting antibodies. A BD FACSAria III was used to sort CMV-responsive CD8+CD137+ and CD4+CD154+ T cells at 4-way purity. EDTA vacutainers were used to collect blood, which was then processed with a Ficoll gradient within 1-24 hours.

The receptor library was made with single-cell sequencing. Instrument used: Illumina NovaSeq 6000. The BD Rhapsody Targeted mRNA and AbSeq Reagent Kit, in a microwell format, was used for cell capture and library preparation. Libraries covered TCR, sample tags, AbSeq, and targeted mRNA from the Human T-Cell Expression Panel plus custom TOX and TOX2 primers. Libraries were sequenced on an Illumina NovaSeq. Under the source paper's analysis protocol: The analysis covered approximately 9,900 cells in total, of which 7,000 to 8,500 were CD8 T cells and 4494 were CD8 T cells with an identifiable TCR CDR3. Raw data were processed with the BD Rhapsody Targeted Analysis Pipeline with V(D)J processing on the Seven Bridges Genomics platform. Quality control, Sample Tag demultiplexing with Lex-BDSMK, clone identification with VDJ Explorer, and Seurat clustering were all done in SeqGeq 1.6.0. Clones making up <1% of CD8 T cells were classified as non-expanded, and clones making up >2.5% of the sample were classified as clonal expansions. TCRdb passed the public sequencing reads through fastp at Q25 and MiXCR, retaining productive beta sequences. Each CDR3 protein appears once, grouped with its most common genes and DNA. These V and J calls are TCRdb output, not the study's own analysis. Within this sample are around 21,000 distinct CDR3 sequences, with about a third of them counted one time only. The ten largest make up less than 30% of the sample.

Regarding this clonotype: The antigen this receptor binds is unknown. Per-nucleotide qualities are absent, and no much larger clonotype sits a single base away.

Overall study outcomes, separate from this receptor: CD57 was not measured in the sequencing data, so a conservative gene-based aging definition was used instead. Aged-phenotype cells increased post-transplant regardless of clone size, earlier in large clones (days 200-264) than small clones, following viremia. TEMRA cells made up a larger share of large clones, and the seven largest clones (over 1,900 cells) gained aged and TEMRA cells while losing TCM cells.

This specimen was CMV peptide-activated CD4+ and CD8+ T cells sorted from blood, taken at five time points, pooled. Read against the paper, the sample's cell subset or site label means: sorted CD8+CD137+ and CD4+CD154+ T cells after about 12 h CMV IE-1 peptide stimulation. The receptor was isolated from a female donor who had a heart transplant and CMV viremia. The chain is encoded by TRBV5-6 joined to TRBJ1-6; the D region possibly corresponds to TRBD1 (6 bases align). The DNA sequence reads TGTGCCAGCAGCCCGGGGGCAGGGCAAAGTTCACCCCTCCACTTT. It specifies CASSPGAGQSSPLHF.